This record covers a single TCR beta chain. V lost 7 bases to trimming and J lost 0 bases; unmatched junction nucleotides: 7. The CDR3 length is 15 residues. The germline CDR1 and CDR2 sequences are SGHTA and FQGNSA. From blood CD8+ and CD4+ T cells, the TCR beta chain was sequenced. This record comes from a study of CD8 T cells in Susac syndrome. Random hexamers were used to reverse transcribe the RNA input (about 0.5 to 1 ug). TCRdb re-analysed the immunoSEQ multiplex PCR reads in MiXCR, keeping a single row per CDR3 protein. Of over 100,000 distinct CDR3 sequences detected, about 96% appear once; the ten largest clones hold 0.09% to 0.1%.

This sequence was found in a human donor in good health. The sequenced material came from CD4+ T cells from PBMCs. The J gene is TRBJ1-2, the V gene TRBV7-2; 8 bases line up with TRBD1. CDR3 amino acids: CASIFDRGANYGYTF. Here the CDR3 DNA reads TGTGCCAGCATCTTCGACAGGGGTGCTAACTATGGCTACACCTTC.